Below are 30 T cell receptor beta chains sequenced from a single sample in a study of OX40 agonist ivuxolimab in advanced cancers. This table comes from immunoSEQ multiplex PCR, and its TCRdb copy is limited to in-frame clones, with some not included. Altogether more than 15,000 clones are present, about 93% being singletons, with the ten largest covering 29%. Source: CD4+ or CD8+ T cells sorted from blood, taken in a trial of the OX40 agonist ivuxolimab. The source of these receptors is an adult with an advanced solid tumor such as melanoma, head and neck, liver or kidney cancer.

The chain carries TRBV19 and TRBJ2-5, with TRBD1 matching 9 bases. Germline CDR1 LNHDA, CDR2 SQIVND (reference sequence). This CDR3 has 15 amino acids. V lost 6 bases and J lost 2; bases outside the gene matches: 7. CDR3 nucleotides: TGTGCCAGTAGCGGACAGGGGCGCTTACAAGAGACCCAGTACTTC. This translates into CASSGQGRLQETQYF.

This clone occurred a few times. The chain combines TRBV6-5 with TRBJ2-7; 8 bases align to TRBD2. Germline CDR1 MNHEY, CDR2 SVGAGI. V was pared by 2 bases and J by 6 bases, with 9 bases of the junction left unmatched. CDR3 size: 15 residues. CDR3 bases: TGTGCCAGCAGTTACGACAGTGGCGGGAGGCGCGAGCAGTACTTC. It codes for CASSYDSGGRREQYF.

The chain recombines TRBV7-2 with TRBJ2-1; tentatively, D is TRBD1 or TRBD2 (5 bases each). The germline V and J ends were trimmed by 2 bases and 4 bases, with 18 bases remaining between them. The length of the CDR3 is 17 residues. From germline, CDR1 is SGHTA and CDR2 FQGNSA. This chain's CDR3 is CASSLHPPGRIYNEQFF. The DNA for the CDR3 is TGTGCCAGCAGCTTACATCCACCGGGACGGATTTACAATGAGCAGTTCTTC.

Written as DNA, the CDR3 is TGTGCCTGGAGTGCAAGACAGGGTGCGGCACACCTCCACTTT. It translates to CAWSARQGAAHLHF. The genes are TRBV30 and TRBJ1-6; TRBD1 agrees at 7 bases. Germline V gene sequence: CDR1 GTSNPN, CDR2 SVGIG (reference sequence). CDR3 length: 14 amino acids. The ends lost 1 base at V and 15 bases at J; junction bases unmatched: 12.

This clone was seen only once. J is TRBJ1-1 and V is TRBV27, with D possibly being TRBD1 (5 bases). The CDR3 consists of 14 residues. Germline V CDR1 and CDR2: MNHEY, SMNVEV (reference sequence). V was cut by 2 bases and J by 5 bases, with 12 bases left in between. CDR3 protein: CASSLGGGRTEAFF. The CDR3 DNA sequence: TGTGCCAGCAGTTTAGGGGGGGGGAGGACTGAAGCTTTCTTT.

The genes are TRBV7-6 and TRBJ2-7; D ambiguous. Trimming removed 4 bases at V and 6 bases at J, with 16 bases between. The CDR3 has 14 residues. Germline V gene data show CDR1 as SGHVS and CDR2 as FNYEAQ. The CDR3 spells CASSSNLRNSEQYF. CDR3 DNA: TGTGCCAGCAGCTCTAACTTGCGTAACTCCGAGCAGTACTTC.

Written as DNA, the CDR3 is TGTGCCAGCAGCTTTCTTCCTAGAAGTTACAATGAGCAGTTCTTC. Encoded protein: CASSFLPRSYNEQFF. V is TRBV7-2 and J is TRBJ2-1; no definite D call. Germline V gene sequence: CDR1 SGHTA, CDR2 FQGNSA. The CDR3 consists of 15 residues. Deletions cut 3 bases from V and 4 bases from J, with 13 bases between.

The chain joins TRBV5-6 to TRBJ2-7; D gene uncertain. This CDR3 has 15 amino acids. The ends were cut back, 1 base at V and 6 bases at J, with 17 bases in the middle. Germline lookup yields CDR1 SGHDT and CDR2 YYEEEE. CDR3 sequence: CASSLITYNGLEQYF. CDR3 DNA: TGTGCCAGCAGCTTGATAACTTACAATGGCCTCGAGCAGTACTTC.

The chain links TRBV4-3 to TRBJ1-6, with 9 nucleotides matching TRBD1. The J segment lost 10 bases and the V segment lost 4 bases, leaving 5 bases of the junction unmatched. Germline V gene sequence: CDR1 LGHNA, CDR2 YSLEER. The CDR3 covers 14 residues. In DNA, the CDR3 is TGCGCCAGCAGCCCGGGACAGGGACAATCACCCCTCCACTTT. Residues: CASSPGQGQSPLHF.

V and J are TRBV7-1 and TRBJ1-3; perhaps TRBD1 as D (5 bases). TRBV7-1 is an ORF, and what it does is uncertain. This CDR3 is 16 amino acids long. Trimming cost V 5 bases and J 0 bases, with 14 bases left between them. Written as DNA, the CDR3 is TGTGCCAGCAGCCAAACGACGGGGGGCTCTGGAAACACCATATATTTT. Its translation is CASSQTTGGSGNTIYF.

The CDR3 loop is CASSAGTSGYNEQFF. The CDR3 nucleotides read TGTGCCAGCAGCGCCGGGACTAGCGGATACAATGAGCAGTTCTTC. V usage is TRBV9 and J usage is TRBJ2-1; 11 nucleotides line up with TRBD2. Germline CDR1 is SGDLS and CDR2 is YYNGEE. The CDR3 has 15 amino acids. The V gene end was trimmed by 3 bases and the J gene end by 4 bases; junction bases not matched to a gene: 3.

The rearrangement links TRBV4-1 to TRBJ2-7, with 7 bases lining up with TRBD2. The CDR3 spans 16 residues. The trim removed 0 bases at V and 2 bases at J, leaving 7 bases unmatched. CDR1 and CDR2 (germline): MGHRA, YSYEKL. This CDR3 is CASSQDGGETTYEQYF. The CDR3, as DNA: TGCGCCAGCAGCCAAGATGGGGGGGAAACGACCTACGAGCAGTACTTC.

The chain's CDR3 is CASSSGGWRQETQYF. The CDR3 DNA sequence: TGTGCCAGCAGCTCCGGGGGTTGGAGGCAAGAGACCCAGTACTTC. The chain has TRBV7-6 and TRBJ2-5; the D gene is possibly TRBD2 (6 bases). Per the germline V gene, CDR1 is SGHVS and CDR2 is FNYEAQ. The CDR3 covers 15 residues. The ends were cut back, 4 bases at V and 2 bases at J, with 14 bases in the middle.

V usage is TRBV7-9 and J usage is TRBJ2-2; 7 bases line up with TRBD1. Germline CDR1 reads SEHNR; CDR2 reads FQNEAQ (reference sequence). V lost 4 bases, J lost 0 bases, and 2 bases stayed unmatched. This CDR3 is built from 15 residues. The CDR3 coding sequence is TGTGCCAGCAGCTCCGGGACAGCGAACACCGGGGAGCTGTTTTTT. It translates to CASSSGTANTGELFF.

The V and J genes are TRBV4-1 and TRBJ1-2; 7 positions agree with TRBD1. The CDR3 contains 15 residues. CDR1 and CDR2 (germline): MGHRA, YSYEKL. The V segment lost 2 bases and the J segment 0 bases; nucleotides outside the gene matches: 3. The CDR3 DNA is TGCGCCAGCAGCCAACAGGGGGGAGCTAACTATGGCTACACCTTC. This gives the protein CASSQQGGANYGYTF.

In regard to this clone: Germline is not matched at one junction end, which may reflect a read error. The rearrangement links TRBV5-5 to TRBJ2-7, with D perhaps TRBD2 (5 bases). The CDR3 has 13 residues. Germline lookup yields CDR1 SGHKS and CDR2 YYEKEE (reference sequence). CDR3 loop: CASSQVEGHEQYF. DNA of the CDR3: TGCGCCAGCAGCCAAGTTGAGGGCCACGAGCAGTACTTC.

As regards this clone: One end of the junction is discordant with germline, which a read error may explain. V gene TRBV28 combines with J gene TRBJ1-3, with D unclear. The CDR3 is 15 amino acids. Per germline, CDR1 MDHEN and CDR2 SYDVKM. The CDR3 protein is CASSLWQPSGNSIYF. DNA for the CDR3: TGTGCCAGCAGTTTATGGCAGCCCTCTGGAAACTCCATATATTTT.

The V call is TRBV5-4, the J call TRBJ1-1, with D unresolved. The CDR3 runs 15 residues. Trimming stripped 0 bases from V and 1 base from J, with 10 bases between. Germline values: CDR1 SGHNT, CDR2 YYREEE (reference sequence). Written as DNA, the CDR3 is TGTGCCAGCAGCTTGGTTGCGTTTACGAACACTGAAGCTTTCTTT. Protein product: CASSLVAFTNTEAFF.

The chain links TRBV28 to TRBJ2-5, with D unresolved. This CDR3 comprises 13 residues. Trimming took off 5 bases at V and 1 base at J, with 8 bases between the two ends. CDR1 MDHEN and CDR2 SYDVKM come from the germline V gene. The CDR3 spells CASSLSTQETQYF. CDR3 DNA sequence: TGTGCCAGCAGTCTCTCAACCCAAGAGACCCAGTACTTC.

V gene TRBV11-2 combines with J gene TRBJ2-1; 9 nucleotides line up with TRBD2. Germline V gene data show CDR1 as SGHAT and CDR2 as FQNNGV. After removal of 3 bases from V and 7 bases from J, the junction contained 4 bases not matched to a gene. This CDR3 contains 14 residues. This CDR3 is CASSLSAGGNEQFF. In nucleotides, the CDR3 is TGTGCCAGCAGCTTGTCAGCGGGAGGTAATGAGCAGTTCTTC.

The gene calls are TRBV2 and TRBJ2-7, with D possibly TRBD2 on 7 matching bases. V was shortened by 2 bases and J by 4 bases, with 18 bases between the two germline ends. CDR1 is SNHLY and CDR2 is FYNNEI in the germline V gene. The CDR3 has 16 amino acids. CDR3 bases: TGTGCCAGCAGTGAAAGGGAGGGGACACACTTTTACGAGCAGTACTTC. This encodes CASSEREGTHFYEQYF. Based on the CDR3 plus reference TRBV2 and TRBJ2-7, the full variable domain is EPEVTQTPSHQVTQMGQEVILRCVPISNHLYFYWYRQILGQKVEFLVSFYNNEISEKSEIFDDQFSVERPDGSNFTLKIRSTKLEDSAMYFCASSEREGTHFYEQYFGPGTRLTVT.

This clone was counted once. The V gene is TRBV11-2, the J gene TRBJ1-5; D gene ambiguous. This CDR3 region has 13 residues. Germline V gene sequence: CDR1 SGHAT, CDR2 FQNNGV. Trimming removed 6 bases at V and 6 bases at J, with 12 bases between. The CDR3 DNA follows: TGTGCCAGCAGTCCGGGTTTGGGTCAGCCCCAGCATTTT. Translating it yields CASSPGLGQPQHF.

J is TRBJ2-2 and V is TRBV4-2, with a tentative D call TRBD2 (5 bases). Between the trimmed V and J ends, which lost 0 bases and 0 bases, there was a span of 14 bases. CDR3 size: 18 residues. Per germline, CDR1 LGHNA and CDR2 YNFKEQ. The CDR3 nucleotides read TGTGCCAGCAGCCAAGATCCTAGCCCCTATGCGAACACCGGGGAGCTGTTTTTT. Translated, it gives CASSQDPSPYANTGELFF.

The rearrangement uses TRBV7-9 and TRBJ2-5; no reliable D call. Germline V CDR1 and CDR2: SEHNR, FQNEAQ (reference sequence). This CDR3 has 15 residues. Trimming removed 2 bases from V and 4 bases from J, with 14 bases in between. The CDR3 coding sequence is TGTGCCAGCAGCTTAATCCCGAGTAGTAGAGAGACCCAGTACTTC. As protein: CASSLIPSSRETQYF.

This clone is medium-sized. The CDR3 is CASSPYSGGVYNEQFF. The CDR3 bases are TGTGCCAGCAGCCCCTATAGCGGAGGGGTTTACAATGAGCAGTTCTTC. The genes are TRBV7-2 and TRBJ2-1; D is perhaps TRBD2 (6 bases). The CDR3 consists of 16 residues. V was clipped by 5 bases and J by 4 bases, with 18 bases between them. Per germline, CDR1 SGHTA and CDR2 FQGNSA.

This clone has only one observation. The chain employs TRBV11-2 and TRBJ2-1, with 7 bases aligning to TRBD1. CDR1 SGHAT and CDR2 FQNNGV come from the germline V gene. The CDR3 loop spans 14 amino acids. V trimming: 6 bases; J trimming: 7 bases; junction bases outside the gene matches: 9. CDR3 protein: CASRPPGQLNEQFF. The CDR3 DNA is TGTGCCAGCAGGCCGCCGGGACAGTTAAATGAGCAGTTCTTC.

V is TRBV19 and J is TRBJ1-2, with 9 bases matching TRBD1. CDR1 LNHDA and CDR2 SQIVND come from the germline V gene (reference sequence). This CDR3 is built from 14 residues. Unmatched junction bases numbered 7, after V lost 6 bases and J lost 5 bases. The CDR3 coding sequence is TGTGCCAGTAGAAGGGGACAGGGAGAATATGGCTACACCTTC. It specifies CASRRGQGEYGYTF.

This chain connects TRBV4-1 to TRBJ1-1; D is unresolved. Per the germline V gene, CDR1 is MGHRA and CDR2 is YSYEKL. V lost 1 base and J 0 bases, leaving 6 bases between the germline ends. This CDR3 region has 14 residues. CDR3 loop: CASSQGALNTEAFF. The CDR3 region has the DNA TGCGCCAGCAGCCAAGGAGCGCTGAACACTGAAGCTTTCTTT.

The V and J genes are TRBV5-6 and TRBJ2-1, with a weak D call TRBD2 (5 bases). From germline, CDR1 is SGHDT and CDR2 YYEEEE. The CDR3 is made up of 12 amino acids. Trimming took 1 base from V and 6 from J, leaving 5 bases between them. CDR3 sequence reads: CASSLTSNEQFF. For the CDR3, the DNA is TGTGCCAGCAGCTTGACTAGCAATGAGCAGTTCTTC. Variable domain in full (rest from reference TRBV5-6 and TRBJ2-1): DAGVTQSPTHLIKTRGQQVTLRCSPKSGHDTVSWYQQALGQGPQFIFQYYEEEERQRGNFPDRFSGHQFPNYSSELNVNALLLGDSALYLCASSLTSNEQFFGPGTRLTVL.

V and J are TRBV5-4 and TRBJ1-2; D might be TRBD1 (5 bases). The CDR3 has 15 residues. Germline CDR1 and CDR2: SGHNT and YYREEE (reference sequence). Trimming pared 2 bases from V and 4 bases from J, leaving 15 bases between. The CDR3 region is CASSFRGAPVYGYTF. In DNA form, the CDR3 reads TGTGCCAGCAGCTTCCGGGGCGCCCCGGTCTATGGCTACACCTTC.